These 3 T cell receptor beta chains originate from one sample sequenced in a study of T cell responses to AZD1222 COVID-19 vaccine. Some clones are missing from TCRdb's copy, which holds only in-frame ones; the method was immunoSEQ multiplex PCR. The sample has 98,000 or so clones; around 85% are singletons. Specimen: peripheral blood, collected 28 days after the second AZD1222 dose. The receptors shown here come from an adult who received the AZD1222 COVID-19 vaccine.

The chain carries TRBV7-2 and TRBJ2-5; 9 positions agree with TRBD2. With V trimmed by 2 bases and J by 2 bases, 15 bases remained unmatched. Per the germline V gene, CDR1 is SGHTA and CDR2 is FQGNSA. The CDR3 totals 19 residues. The chain's CDR3 is CASSLFHLAGGGKQETQYF. The CDR3 DNA follows: TGTGCCAGCAGCTTATTTCATCTGGCGGGAGGGGGGAAACAAGAGACCCAGTACTTC.

The chain carries TRBV18 and TRBJ2-5; 7 bases fit TRBD2. V lost 2 bases to trimming and J lost 4 bases; unmatched junction nucleotides: 4. Germline assignment: CDR1 KGHSH and CDR2 LQKENI. The CDR3 runs to 14 residues. CDR3 nucleotide sequence: TGTGCCAGCTCACCATCGGTAGCGGGAGAGACCCAGTACTTC. Amino acid sequence: CASSPSVAGETQYF.

This clone is a singleton in its sample. DNA for the CDR3: TGTGCCAGCAGCTCGGGACAGGCGTGGGCAGAGACCCAGTACTTC. Protein: CASSSGQAWAETQYF. The rearrangement joins TRBV7-9 to TRBJ2-5, with 8 nucleotides matching TRBD1. Unmatched junction bases numbered 8, after V lost 4 bases and J lost 4 bases. Germline loops: CDR1 SEHNR, CDR2 FQNEAQ (reference sequence). This CDR3 contains 15 residues.